This is a list of T cell receptor beta chains from one sample in a study of T-cell reconstitution after alpha-beta-depleted transplantation in children. MiXCR, applied by TCRdb to the PCR reads, yields one record per CDR3 protein. The top ten hold 3% to 4.5% of the sample, which has 360,000 or so distinct CDR3 sequences, roughly 22% seen once. The sample was PBMCs from the stem cell graft donor, taken from the stem cell graft. The receptors stem from a human donor who donated a stem cell graft to a child with acute myeloid leukemia. Both conserved end residues are part of each CDR3. D genes are given only for firm matches. Where a row states a size, it is once, few, many or the class of an expanded clone; other rows omit it.

TGTGCCAGCAGTACATTGGAGCTGACAGGGGACAACTATGGCTACACCTTC,CASSTLELTGDNYGYTF,TRBV27,TRBJ1-2,TRBD1,17,once
TGTGCCAGCAGTGAATCGGCGGGAGCTAGTGATGAGCAGTTCTTC,CASSESAGASDEQFF,TRBV6-1,TRBJ2-1,TRBD2,15,many
TGTGCCACCAGTGATTTGTGGGGCACTGAAGCTTTCTTT,CATSDLWGTEAFF,TRBV24-1,TRBJ1-1,NA,13,many
TGTGCCAGCAGTTACTCCTGGGACGTCACTCACAATGAGCAGTTCTTC,CASSYSWDVTHNEQFF,TRBV6-5,TRBJ2-1,NA,16,NA
TGTGCCACCAGTGCTTATTCGGCGGTCTATGGCTACACCTTC,CATSAYSAVYGYTF,TRBV24-1,TRBJ1-2,NA,14,many
TGTGCCAGCAGCTTAGAGGCAGGCGTTAACTATGGCTACACCTTC,CASSLEAGVNYGYTF,TRBV7-9,TRBJ1-2,NA,15,NA
TGTGCCAGCAGTGATTTCGTTTTCGGGGGGAATTCTAACGAGCAGTACTTC,CASSDFVFGGNSNEQYF,TRBV25-1,TRBJ2-7,TRBD2,17,NA
TGTGCCAGCAGGAGACAGGGATGGGATGAAAAACTGTTTTTT,CASRRQGWDEKLFF,TRBV12-3/TRBV12-4,TRBJ1-4,TRBD1,14,NA
TGTGCCAGCAGCCAAGGTAGGGGGAATGAGCAGTTCTTC,CASSQGRGNEQFF,TRBV3-1,TRBJ2-1,NA,13,many
TGTGCCATCTGGTCCGGGACAGCTTCAAATCAGCCCCAGCATTTT,CAIWSGTASNQPQHF,TRBV10-3,TRBJ1-5,TRBD1,15,NA
TGTGCCAGCAGTGAATTAATAAGGGGTGACAATGAGCAGTTCTTC,CASSELIRGDNEQFF,TRBV25-1,TRBJ2-1,NA,15,NA
TGTGCCAGCGACAGGTGGGAGACCCAGTACTTC,CASDRWETQYF,TRBV6-2/TRBV6-3,TRBJ2-5,NA,11,NA
TGCAGTGCTAGTGGCCAGGGACAAGAGACCCAGTACTTC,CSASGQGQETQYF,TRBV20-1,TRBJ2-5,NA,13,NA
TGCAGCGTAATGGGGGGGGCCTACAATGAGCAGTTCTTC,CSVMGGAYNEQFF,TRBV29-1,TRBJ2-1,TRBD2,13,many
TGCGCCAGCAGCGACGGGACAGGGACATCCGGGGAGCTGTTTTTT,CASSDGTGTSGELFF,TRBV5-1,TRBJ2-2,TRBD1,15,NA
TGTGCCAGCAGTGAAGGGGACGCGCCTGAGCAGTTCTTC,CASSEGDAPEQFF,TRBV6-1,TRBJ2-1,NA,13,NA
TGTGCCAGCAGCTTGGAATTGACAGCAGATTCTGGAAACACCATATATTTT,CASSLELTADSGNTIYF,TRBV5-5,TRBJ1-3,NA,17,NA
TGTGCCAGCAGCTTAAACTATTACTACGAGCAGTACTTC,CASSLNYYYEQYF,TRBV7-2,TRBJ2-7,NA,13,NA
TGTGCCAGCAGTGGGACGGGACAGGGACTCTACGAGCAGTACTTC,CASSGTGQGLYEQYF,TRBV6-1,TRBJ2-7,TRBD1,15,NA
TGTGCCAGCAGCTGGACAGGGTCAGAGACCCAGTACTTC,CASSWTGSETQYF,TRBV5-5,TRBJ2-5,TRBD1,13,NA
TGTGCCAGCAGTTTATCCCCCACAATCCCACAGGGGGGCTCCTACGAGCAGTACTTC,CASSLSPTIPQGGSYEQYF,TRBV12-3/TRBV12-4,TRBJ2-7,TRBD1,19,few
TGTGCCAGCATGCTAGCGGGAGGGTACGAGCAGTACTTC,CASMLAGGYEQYF,TRBV2,TRBJ2-7,TRBD2,13,NA
TGCAGTGCTAGAGATTCGAAGGGGGCGATGGGAGAGACCCAGTACTTC,CSARDSKGAMGETQYF,TRBV20-1,TRBJ2-5,TRBD1,16,NA
TGTGCCATCAGTGATGGAGGGTCCTACAATGAGCAGTTCTTC,CAISDGGSYNEQFF,TRBV10-3,TRBJ2-1,NA,14,NA
TGCTGCGCAGAGACCCAGTACTTC,CCAETQYF,TRBV29-1,TRBJ2-5,NA,8,many
TGCAGTGCCGAGTGGGAGGCCTCCTACAATGAGCAGTTCTTC,CSAEWEASYNEQFF,TRBV20-1,TRBJ2-1,NA,14,many
TGTGCCACCAGTTACGCCGGACGGAGCACAGATACGCAGTATTTT,CATSYAGRSTDTQYF,TRBV24-1,TRBJ2-3,NA,15,NA
TGTGCCAGCAGTTACTTGGGACAGGGAGGGGGCTACACCTTC,CASSYLGQGGGYTF,TRBV6-5,TRBJ1-2,TRBD1,14,few
TGCAGTGCTAGAGATCTCCGGTTGTCCTACAATGAGCAGTTCTTC,CSARDLRLSYNEQFF,TRBV20-1,TRBJ2-1,NA,15,few
TGCAGCGTGCGACAGGGCACTAGGGGCACAGATACGCAGTATTTT,CSVRQGTRGTDTQYF,TRBV29-1,TRBJ2-3,TRBD1,15,NA
TGCAGCGTTGCGGGACAGACGAACACTGAAGCTTTCTTT,CSVAGQTNTEAFF,TRBV29-1,TRBJ1-1,TRBD1,13,NA
TGTGCCATCCGGGACGGTAGCTCCTACAATGAGCAGTTCTTC,CAIRDGSSYNEQFF,TRBV10-3,TRBJ2-1,NA,14,few
TGCGCCAGCAGCCGAACTAGCGGCCTAACAGATACGCAGTATTTT,CASSRTSGLTDTQYF,TRBV10-2,TRBJ2-3,TRBD2,15,many
TGTGCCAGCAGCCCGGGACTAGCAATGTTGCATTTT,CASSPGLAMLHF,TRBV12-3/TRBV12-4,TRBJ2-3,TRBD2,12,few
TGTGCCAGCAGCACCGCAGCGGGAGTACAGGGCAATGAGCAGTTCTTC,CASSTAAGVQGNEQFF,TRBV7-3,TRBJ2-1,TRBD2,16,once
TGTGCCAGCCGAAGAGAGGTCGCGGGGGTAGCCGAGCAGTTCTTC,CASRREVAGVAEQFF,TRBV6-4,TRBJ2-1,TRBD2,15,many
TGTGCCAGCAGCATTAGCGGGGTCGCCTACGAGCAGTACTTC,CASSISGVAYEQYF,TRBV7-2,TRBJ2-7,TRBD2,14,few
TGTGCCAGCAGTGAACTTGAACCTGAGCAGTTCTTC,CASSELEPEQFF,TRBV2,TRBJ2-1,NA,12,NA
TGTGCCAGCAGGCCTGGCAACACTGAAGCTTTCTTT,CASRPGNTEAFF,TRBV12-3/TRBV12-4,TRBJ1-1,NA,12,few
TGTGCCAGCAGAGGGGCCGGTAGGGAGACCCAGTACTTC,CASRGAGRETQYF,TRBV25-1,TRBJ2-5,NA,13,NA
TGCGCCAGCAGTCCAACCTTCGGGACCGGGGAGCTGTTTTTT,CASSPTFGTGELFF,TRBV5-1,TRBJ2-2,NA,14,few